The sequence of this TCR beta chain was determined in a study of blood T cell repertoires in COVID-19. At the level of the study: There were acute and convalescent COVID-19 samples, and they came from the United States, Italy and Spain.

Germline V gene data show CDR1 as SGHTS and CDR2 as YDEGEE. The CDR3 length is 12 residues. The V end was cut by 4 bases, the J end by 5 bases, with 7 bases between. In the original analysis: Amplification of reference gene primers provided the estimated nucleated cell counts. Sequencing used immunoSEQ multiplex PCR; TCRdb keeps in-frame clones, though not all of them. V, J and clone size are those of that table, while D and trimming were read from the DNA. The top ten hold 8.5% to 9% of the sample, which has about 270,000 clones, roughly 86% seen once. Sequences were obtained from peripheral blood. The sequence was collected from a man aged 40-49 years with active or convalescent COVID-19. V gene TRBV5-8 combines with J gene TRBJ1-5, with D unresolved. The CDR3 region has the DNA TGTGCCAGCAGCCTCTTCGATCAGCCCCAGCATTTT. It translates to CASSLFDQPQHF.